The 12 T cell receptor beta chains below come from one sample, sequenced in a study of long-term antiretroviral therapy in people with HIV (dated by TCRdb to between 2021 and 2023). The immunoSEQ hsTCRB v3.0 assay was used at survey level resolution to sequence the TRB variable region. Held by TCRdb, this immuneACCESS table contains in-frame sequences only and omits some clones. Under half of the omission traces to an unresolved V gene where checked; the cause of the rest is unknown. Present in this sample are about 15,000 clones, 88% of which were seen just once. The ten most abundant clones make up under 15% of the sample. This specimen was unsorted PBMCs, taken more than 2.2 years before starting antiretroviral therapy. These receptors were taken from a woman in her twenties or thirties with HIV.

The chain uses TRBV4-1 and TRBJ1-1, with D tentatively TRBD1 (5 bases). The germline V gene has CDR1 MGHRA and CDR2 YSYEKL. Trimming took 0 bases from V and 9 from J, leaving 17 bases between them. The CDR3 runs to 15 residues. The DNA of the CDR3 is TGCGCCAGCAGCCAAGAATTTAAGGGGAATCTACAAGCTTTCTTT. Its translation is CASSQEFKGNLQAFF.

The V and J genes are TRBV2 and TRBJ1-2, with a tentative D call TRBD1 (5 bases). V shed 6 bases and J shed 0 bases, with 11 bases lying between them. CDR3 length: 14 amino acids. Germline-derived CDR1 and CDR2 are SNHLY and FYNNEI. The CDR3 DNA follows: TGTGCCAGCAGCTCGACAGAATCTAACTATGGCTACACCTTC. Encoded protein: CASSSTESNYGYTF.

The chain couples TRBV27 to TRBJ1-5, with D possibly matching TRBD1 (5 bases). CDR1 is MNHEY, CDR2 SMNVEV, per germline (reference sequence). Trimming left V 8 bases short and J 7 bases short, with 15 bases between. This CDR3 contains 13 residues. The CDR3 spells CASAGGWRQPQHF. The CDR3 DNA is TGTGCCAGCGCGGGGGGGTGGCGGCAGCCCCAGCATTTT.

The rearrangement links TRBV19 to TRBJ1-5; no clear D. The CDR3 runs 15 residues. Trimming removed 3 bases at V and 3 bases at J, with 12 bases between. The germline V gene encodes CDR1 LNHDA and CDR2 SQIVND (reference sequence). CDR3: CASSIAGGDNQPQHF. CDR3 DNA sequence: TGTGCCAGTAGTATCGCGGGCGGGGACAATCAGCCCCAGCATTTT.

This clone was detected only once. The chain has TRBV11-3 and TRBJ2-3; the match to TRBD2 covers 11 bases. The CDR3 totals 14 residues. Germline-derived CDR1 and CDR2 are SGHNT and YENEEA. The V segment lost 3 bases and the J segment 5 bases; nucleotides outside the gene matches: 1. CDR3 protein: CASSFTSGGDTQYF. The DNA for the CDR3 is TGTGCCAGCAGCTTTACTAGCGGGGGAGATACGCAGTATTTT.

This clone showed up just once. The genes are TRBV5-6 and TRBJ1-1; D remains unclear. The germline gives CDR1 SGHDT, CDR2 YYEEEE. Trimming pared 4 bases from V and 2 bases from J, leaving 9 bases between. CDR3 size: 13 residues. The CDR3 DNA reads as TGTGCCAGCAGCGATGGCGTAAACACTGAAGCTTTCTTT. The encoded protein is CASSDGVNTEAFF.

This chain's CDR3 is CASSQDWQGHNEKLFF. In nucleotides, the CDR3 is TGCGCCAGCAGCCAAGATTGGCAGGGCCATAATGAAAAACTGTTTTTT. The genes are TRBV4-1 and TRBJ1-4, with D tentatively TRBD1 (5 bases). The CDR3 sequence is 16 residues long. Deletions cut 0 bases from V and 4 bases from J, with 12 bases between. Germline V gene data show CDR1 as MGHRA and CDR2 as YSYEKL.

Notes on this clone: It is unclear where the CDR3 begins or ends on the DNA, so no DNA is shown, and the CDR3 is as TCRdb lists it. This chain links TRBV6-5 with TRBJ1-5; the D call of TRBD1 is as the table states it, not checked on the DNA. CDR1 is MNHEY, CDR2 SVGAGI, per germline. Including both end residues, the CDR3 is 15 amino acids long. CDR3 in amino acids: CASCANRGPGQPQHF.

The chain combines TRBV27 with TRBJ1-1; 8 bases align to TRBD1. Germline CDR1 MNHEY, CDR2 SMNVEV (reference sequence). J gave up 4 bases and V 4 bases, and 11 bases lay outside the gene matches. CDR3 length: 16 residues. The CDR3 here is CASSYIVGTGSTEAFF. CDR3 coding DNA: TGTGCCAGCAGTTATATTGTCGGGACAGGTTCCACTGAAGCTTTCTTT.

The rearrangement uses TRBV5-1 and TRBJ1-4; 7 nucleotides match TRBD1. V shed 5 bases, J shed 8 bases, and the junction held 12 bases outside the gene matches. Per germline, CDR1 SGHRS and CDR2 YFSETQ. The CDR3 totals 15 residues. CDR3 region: CASRSETGNDEKLFF. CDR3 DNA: TGCGCCAGCAGGTCGGAGACAGGGAACGACGAAAAACTGTTTTTT.

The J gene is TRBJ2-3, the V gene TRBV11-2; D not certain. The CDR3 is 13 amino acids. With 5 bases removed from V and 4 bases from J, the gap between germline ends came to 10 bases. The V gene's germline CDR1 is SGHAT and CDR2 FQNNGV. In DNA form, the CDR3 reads TGTGCCAGCAGCAACACATTTCCAGATACGCAGTATTTT. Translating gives CASSNTFPDTQYF. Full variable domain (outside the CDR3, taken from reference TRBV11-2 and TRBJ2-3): EAGVAQSPRYKIIEKRQSVAFWCNPISGHATLYWYQQILGQGPKLLIQFQNNGVVDDSQLPKDRFSAERLKGVDSTLKIQPAKLEDSAVYLCASSNTFPDTQYFGPGTRLTVL.

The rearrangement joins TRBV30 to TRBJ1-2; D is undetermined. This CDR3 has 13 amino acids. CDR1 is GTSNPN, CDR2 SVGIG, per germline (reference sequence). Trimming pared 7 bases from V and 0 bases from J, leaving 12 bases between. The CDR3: CAYRRVANYGYTF. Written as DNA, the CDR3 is TGTGCCTATAGAAGGGTGGCTAACTATGGCTACACCTTC. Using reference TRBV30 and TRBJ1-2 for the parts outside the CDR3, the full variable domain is SQTIHQWPATLVQPVGSPLSLECTVEGTSNPNLYWYRQAAGRGLQLLFYSVGIGQISSEVPQNLSASRPQDRQFILSSKKLLLSDSGFYLCAYRRVANYGYTFGSGTRLTVV.